The source of this TCR beta chain is a study of early T cells in non-severe SARS-CoV-2 infection. Across the whole study: Sequencing was performed on bulk RNA from unsorted whole blood, leaving chains unpaired. Notes on the study in general: Anti-spike CD8 specificities were favored by VDJdb matching, whose results missed private and CD4 specificities.

Individual cDNA molecules received unique molecular identifiers during library preparation. TCRdb redid the calling of the 5' RACE reads with MiXCR, one entry per CDR3 protein. The repertoire holds some 87,000 distinct CDR3 sequences, about 12% seen once, with about 2.6% in the top ten. Comments on this clonotype: The target antigen is unknown.

This TCR came from an adult who was a healthcare worker with PCR-confirmed SARS-CoV-2 infection or an uninfected control (not recorded which). Sequenced: whole blood.

In DNA, the CDR3 is TGTGCCAGCAGCCCGGGGGGCCACCCCACAGATACGCAGTATTTT. This translates into CASSPGGHPTDTQYF. V is TRBV5-4 and J is TRBJ2-3, with D perhaps TRBD2 (7 bases). Trimming shortened V by 4 bases and J by 2 bases, and 14 bases separated the two germline ends. The length of the CDR3 is 15 residues. CDR1 and CDR2 from the germline V gene are SGHNT and YYREEE (reference sequence). Full variable domain (outside the CDR3, taken from reference TRBV5-4 and TRBJ2-3): ETGVTQSPTHLIKTRGQQVTLRCSSQSGHNTVSWYQQALGQGPQFIFQYYREEENGRGNFPPRFSGLQFPNYSSELNVNALELDDSALYLCASSPGGHPTDTQYFGPGTRLTVL.